This entry concerns a single TCR beta chain. This clone's antigen is unknown. Within one base of it there is no much larger clone, and no base qualities were kept. Patients with a history of autoimmune disease or receiving systemic immunosuppression were excluded from the trial. In every dose cohort, peripheral blood was drawn for TCR sequencing at baseline, cycle 4 day 1, and cycle 7 day 1. Samples were obtained from an open-label, multicenter, first-in-human phase I dose-escalation trial of ivuxolimab. The trial enrolled adults with locally advanced or metastatic head and neck squamous cell, hepatocellular, melanoma or renal cell carcinoma. Before TCR sequencing, CD4+ and CD8+ T cells were separately sorted from peripheral blood. This specimen comes from a study of OX40 agonist ivuxolimab in advanced cancers. At the level of the whole study: Ivuxolimab was a fully human IgG2 agonistic monoclonal antibody targeting the costimulatory receptor OX40 (CD134). The monotherapy dose-escalation portion (N of about 57 patients) of the phase I ivuxolimab trial is reported in the paper. The dose-escalation cohort was almost 85% male with a mean age of approximately 60 years, ranging from roughly 20 to 80. Prior anti-PD-1, anti-PD-L1 or anti-CTLA-4 therapy was permitted, and checkpoint inhibitors had been received by about 36% of dose-escalation patients. Three dose-escalation patients achieved partial responses, one with hepatocellular carcinoma and two with cutaneous melanoma. Intravenous ivuxolimab was administered to patients every 2 weeks at six dose levels: 0.01, 0.1, 0.3, 1.5, 3 and 10 mg/kg. Among the 52 dose-escalation patients, some 20 had hepatocellular carcinoma, around 15 melanoma, 9 renal cell carcinoma and 9 head and neck cancer. The purpose of peripheral TCRbeta sequencing was to test whether ivuxolimab changed TCR sequence diversity and led to clonal T-cell expansion.

The CDR3 runs 14 amino acids, cysteine and phenylalanine included. Here the CDR3 DNA is all that survives: 42 bases in frame from base 1. Germline trimming: 0 bases from V, 7 bases from J; junction bases outside gene matches: 2. From a lookup of the germline V gene, CDR1 and CDR2 are SGHVS and FNYEAQ. Genomic DNA was extracted from sorted cells for sequencing of the TCRbeta CDR3 region. The immunoSEQ Assay was used for sequencing of TCRbeta CDR3 regions. This is the immuneACCESS table as TCRdb keeps it, with only in-frame sequences that have V and J called. A part of the clones is gone; compared with another copy, unresolved V genes explain less than half, and the rest is unexplained. This sample has 77,000 or so clones in its table, and about 90% of those were observed once. Approximately 0.48% of the sample lies in the top ten. The study at large found these results: In the 0.1-3.0 mg/kg groups, partial responders had among the lowest normalized peripheral clonal expansion, particularly in CD8+ T cells. The antigen specificity of the clonally expanded peripheral T cells was not determined. Low levels of normalized T-cell clonal expansion were also seen in some patients who did not respond. At doses of 0.1 to 3.0 mg/kg, clonal expansion of both CD4+ and CD8+ T cells in blood was seen between baseline and week 6. On average, CD8+ T cells showed more expanded clones than CD4+ T cells after ivuxolimab.

The sequence derives from an adult with an advanced solid tumor such as melanoma, head and neck, liver or kidney cancer. Recombination connected TRBV7-6 to TRBJ2-2, with TRBD2 identical over 7 junction bases. Specimen: CD4+ or CD8+ T cells sorted from blood, collected in a trial of the OX40 agonist ivuxolimab. The DNA sequence is as follows: TGTGCCAGCAGCTTAGCCCAGCGGGGCGGGGAGCTGTTTTTT. Translated, this is CASSLAQRGGELFF.